This T cell receptor (beta chain) was observed in a study of T-cell reconstitution after alpha-beta-depleted transplantation in children. Trimming removed 3 bases from V and 5 bases from J; junction bases left unmatched: 9. CDR3 length: 15 residues. Study-level results: Where alpha-beta T cells came from about two months after transplant was reportedly several hundred expanded graft clones.

This clonotype has more than one count but fewer than ten. The antigen is unknown. Preparation of the TCRbeta library involved a method that used unique molecular identifiers. TCRdb reanalysed the PCR reads using MiXCR and keeps one entry per CDR3 protein. The sample holds about 250,000 distinct CDR3 sequences, 20% to 30% seen once. The clonotype originates from a female patient between 2 and 15 years old who had a stem cell transplant for congenital amegakaryocytic thrombocytopenia, so the T cells may come from the graft donor. This specimen was PBMCs, mostly from graft donor cells, taken 360 days after TCRalphabeta/CD19-depleted stem cell transplant. The V and J genes are TRBV12-3 or TRBV12-4 and TRBJ2-7; 8 bases fit TRBD2. The CDR3 region is CASSLSPSGGDEQYF. CDR3 DNA sequence: TGTGCCAGCAGTTTGTCCCCCAGCGGGGGCGACGAGCAGTACTTC.